One and the same sample provided the 31 T cell receptor beta chains below, sequenced in a study of blood T cell repertoires in COVID-19. The method was immunoSEQ multiplex PCR; TCRdb's version includes in-frame clones alone and lacks a portion of them. The profile shows 100,000 or so clones, around 84% of them singletons. The specimen was peripheral blood. These receptors were obtained from a woman in her 70s with active or convalescent COVID-19.

The sample holds one count of this clone. The chain joins TRBV7-9 to TRBJ1-1; 10 bases are a match to TRBD1. Germline V lookup: CDR1 SEHNR, CDR2 FQNEAQ (reference sequence). Trimming took 1 base from V and 5 from J; bases not matched to a gene: 4. CDR3 size: 15 residues. CDR3 nucleotides: TGTGCCAGCAGCTTAGGACAGGGGGCCTGGACTGAAGCTTTCTTT. Its protein product is CASSLGQGAWTEAFF.

The CDR3 DNA follows: TGTGCCAGCAGTGAGTACTACCTTTCGTATGAGCAGTTCTTC. Translated, it gives CASSEYYLSYEQFF. This chain joins TRBV2 and TRBJ2-1; D gene unclear. Germline assignment: CDR1 SNHLY and CDR2 FYNNEI. Trimming removed 3 bases at V and 8 bases at J, with 14 bases between. This CDR3 contains 14 residues.

In nucleotides, the CDR3 is TGTGCCAGCAGCAAGGGACAGGGAGACACCGGGGAGCTGTTTTTT. It translates to CASSKGQGDTGELFF. This chain connects TRBV6-5 to TRBJ2-2; 9 nucleotides line up with TRBD1. The V segment lost 6 bases and the J segment 3 bases; nucleotides outside the gene matches: 5. Germline-derived CDR1 and CDR2 are MNHEY and SVGAGI. CDR3 size: 15 residues.

The chain uses TRBV7-8 and TRBJ2-5, with D possibly TRBD2 on 6 matching bases. The CDR3 consists of 17 residues. The germline V gene encodes CDR1 SGHVS and CDR2 FQNEAQ. V lost 5 bases and J 2 bases, leaving 21 bases between the germline ends. This CDR3 reads CASSITNYLASQETQYF. CDR3 in DNA: TGTGCCAGCAGCATCACAAACTATCTAGCGTCGCAAGAGACCCAGTACTTC.

The V call is TRBV12-3 or TRBV12-4, the J call TRBJ2-7; D may be TRBD1 (6 bases). Trimming stripped 7 bases from V and 8 bases from J, with 15 bases between. This CDR3 has 12 amino acids. The CDR3 nucleotides are TGTGCCAGCACCTCCGGGACATCAAAGCAGTACTTC. This codes for CASTSGTSKQYF.

The rearrangement uses TRBV11-2 and TRBJ2-3; D perhaps matches TRBD2 (7 bases). The CDR3 totals 14 residues. V lost 8 bases and J lost 6, with 18 bases in between. Germline V lookup: CDR1 SGHAT, CDR2 FQNNGV. The CDR3 nucleotides read TGTGCCAGCGCGTGGGGGGGCGTCTTGGATACGCAGTATTTT. It is translated as CASAWGGVLDTQYF.

The chain couples TRBV29-1 to TRBJ2-1, with D hard to call. This CDR3 has 12 amino acids. Germline V gene lookup returns CDR1 SQVTM and CDR2 ANQGSEA. Trimming shortened V by 2 bases and J by 7 bases, and 9 bases separated the two germline ends. CDR3 in amino acids: CSVEPVGNEQFF. Written as DNA, the CDR3 is TGCAGCGTTGAACCGGTCGGGAATGAGCAGTTCTTC.

This clone was recorded a few times. The chain couples TRBV18 to TRBJ2-5, with D perhaps matching TRBD2 (6 bases). V gave up 4 bases and J gave up 2 bases, with 14 bases separating them. The CDR3 consists of 15 residues. Germline V gene data show CDR1 as KGHSH and CDR2 as LQKENI. The CDR3 DNA follows: TGTGCCAGCTCACTATTGGAGGGGCAGCAAGAGACCCAGTACTTC. Its protein product is CASSLLEGQQETQYF.

The rearrangement joins TRBV30 to TRBJ1-1; 9 positions agree with TRBD1. The V gene end was trimmed by 3 bases and the J gene end by 4 bases; junction bases not matched to a gene: 9. The CDR3 runs to 15 residues. CDR1 and CDR2 (germline): GTSNPN, SVGIG (reference sequence). CDR3 coding DNA: TGTGCCTGGAGAGAGCCGGGACAGGGAAGCACTGAAGCTTTCTTT. It is translated as CAWREPGQGSTEAFF.

The chain couples TRBV21-1 to TRBJ1-1; the table's TRBD1 call for D was not verified on the DNA. TRBV21-1 represents a pseudogene. The CDR3 consists of 15 residues. CDR3 bases: TGTGCCAGCAGCAATTGGACAGGAAAGAACACTGAAGCTTTCTTT. Encoded protein: CASSNWTGKNTEAFF.

Only a few counts were recorded for this clone. The chain employs TRBV4-3 and TRBJ2-1, with unresolved D. Trimming took off 1 base at V and 3 bases at J, with 7 bases between the two ends. CDR1 is LGHNA, CDR2 YSLEER, per germline. The CDR3 covers 14 residues. The CDR3 protein is CASSQVISYNEQFF. CDR3 bases: TGCGCCAGCAGCCAAGTAATCAGCTACAATGAGCAGTTCTTC.

The V gene is TRBV9, the J gene TRBJ1-1; TRBD1 matches at 9 bases. The germline CDR1 and CDR2 sequences are SGDLS and YYNGEE. This CDR3 has 16 amino acids. Trimming cost V 0 bases and J 1 base; bases outside gene matches: 4. As DNA, the CDR3 is TGTGCCAGCAGCGTAGCTGGGACAGGGCGGAACACTGAAGCTTTCTTT. It encodes CASSVAGTGRNTEAFF.

CDR3 in DNA: TGTGCCAGCAGCTTAGTAGGGGCGCGGAACACCGGGGAGCTGTTTTTT. It is translated as CASSLVGARNTGELFF. The genes are TRBV13 and TRBJ2-2; tentative D call: TRBD1 (5 bases). Per the germline V gene, CDR1 is PRHDT and CDR2 is FYEKMQ (reference sequence). With 1 base removed from V and 1 base from J, the gap between germline ends came to 10 bases. The CDR3 totals 16 residues.

As concerns this clone: Other DNA sequences within the sample encode an identical CDR3. V is TRBV7-2 and J is TRBJ2-5, with D maybe TRBD1 (6 bases). Trimming pared 2 bases from V and 5 bases from J, leaving 9 bases between. CDR3 length: 13 amino acids. Germline assignment: CDR1 SGHTA and CDR2 FQGNSA. In DNA, the CDR3 is TGTGCCAGCAGCTTAAGAGGGGGTGAGACCCAGTACTTC. Encoded protein: CASSLRGGETQYF.

The table lists this clone with a few counts. In the same sample, other DNA sequences code for this CDR3. The gene calls are TRBV5-1 and TRBJ2-7; TRBD2 is a possible D gene (6 bases). Trimming shortened V by 0 bases and J by 2 bases, and 9 bases separated the two germline ends. The CDR3 is 14 amino acids. The V gene's germline CDR1 is SGHRS and CDR2 YFSETQ. In nucleotides, the CDR3 is TGCGCCAGCAGCTTGGATGGAGGGCCCTACGAGCAGTACTTC. Amino acids: CASSLDGGPYEQYF.

The chain carries TRBV2 and TRBJ1-2; 9 bases align to TRBD1. Germline V CDR1 and CDR2: SNHLY, FYNNEI. With 6 bases clipped from V and 10 bases from J, the junction kept 12 bases outside the gene matches. This CDR3 contains 14 residues. The DNA for the CDR3 is TGTGCCAGCAGGGATTCCGGGACAGGGAATCTCTACACCTTC. It encodes CASRDSGTGNLYTF.

The chain couples TRBV25-1 to TRBJ2-7; unclear D gene. This CDR3 spans 12 amino acids. Germline V gene lookup returns CDR1 MGHDK and CDR2 SYGVNS. V dropped 5 bases and J dropped 2 bases, with 7 bases sitting between them. The chain's CDR3 is CASSTATYEQYF. In DNA form, the CDR3 reads TGTGCCAGCAGTACCGCTACCTACGAGCAGTACTTC.

This chain uses TRBV18 with TRBJ1-1; D is perhaps TRBD1 (5 bases). This CDR3 comprises 15 residues. Trimming took off 5 bases at V and 5 bases at J, with 18 bases between the two ends. Per the germline V gene, CDR1 is KGHSH and CDR2 is LQKENI. This CDR3 reads CASSSQGGLGTEAFF. The CDR3 DNA sequence: TGTGCCAGCTCATCGCAGGGAGGGCTGGGGACTGAAGCTTTCTTT.

The gene calls are TRBV4-3 and TRBJ2-3, with a tentative D call TRBD2 (6 bases). Between the trimmed V and J ends, which lost 0 bases and 0 bases, there was a span of 10 bases. The germline gives CDR1 LGHNA, CDR2 YSLEER. This CDR3 region has 16 residues. The CDR3 here is CASSQDMGRSTDTQYF. Written as DNA, the CDR3 is TGCGCCAGCAGCCAAGACATGGGGAGGAGCACAGATACGCAGTATTTT.

This rearrangement joins TRBV9 to TRBJ2-1; D gene uncertain. The CDR3 runs to 15 residues. CDR1 is SGDLS, CDR2 YYNGEE, per germline. The V gene lost 0 bases and the J gene lost 5 bases, with 12 bases spanning the gap. The DNA of the CDR3 is TGTGCCAGCAGCGTAGCTCCAGGCCGCAACAATGAGCAGTTCTTC. This encodes CASSVAPGRNNEQFF.

The chain couples TRBV2 to TRBJ2-2; D may be TRBD2 (5 bases). V was trimmed by 6 bases and J by 6 bases, leaving 11 bases between them. This CDR3 region has 13 residues. Germline values: CDR1 SNHLY, CDR2 FYNNEI. In DNA, the CDR3 is TGTGCCAGCAGCGAGGAGCGGTCCGGGGAGCTGTTTTTT. Translated, it gives CASSEERSGELFF. Filled out from reference TRBV2 and TRBJ2-2, the complete variable domain reads EPEVTQTPSHQVTQMGQEVILRCVPISNHLYFYWYRQILGQKVEFLVSFYNNEISEKSEIFDDQFSVERPDGSNFTLKIRSTKLEDSAMYFCASSEERSGELFFGEGSRLTVL.

The chain links TRBV11-2 to TRBJ1-1; 8 bases align to TRBD1. The junction had 5 bases not matched to a gene; V was cut back by 5 bases and J by 3 bases. CDR1 SGHAT and CDR2 FQNNGV come from the germline V gene. The CDR3 is made up of 14 amino acids. CDR3 residues: CASSIRQGYTEAFF. CDR3 nucleotides: TGTGCCAGCAGCATCCGACAGGGGTACACTGAAGCTTTCTTT. The full variable domain, rest sourced from reference TRBV11-2 and TRBJ1-1, is EAGVAQSPRYKIIEKRQSVAFWCNPISGHATLYWYQQILGQGPKLLIQFQNNGVVDDSQLPKDRFSAERLKGVDSTLKIQPAKLEDSAVYLCASSIRQGYTEAFFGQGTRLTVV.

This chain uses TRBV20-1 with TRBJ1-2, with D possibly TRBD1 on 6 matching bases. The germline V gene has CDR1 DFQATT and CDR2 SNEGSKA (reference sequence). V was clipped by 4 bases and J by 6 bases, with 6 bases between them. The CDR3 loop spans 10 amino acids. Here the CDR3 DNA reads TGCAGTGCTACAGGGGATGGCTACACCTTC. Translated, it gives CSATGDGYTF.

This clone has only a few counts. The chain recombines TRBV4-2 with TRBJ2-1; a possible D gene is TRBD1 (5 bases). The CDR3 runs to 17 residues. Trimming pared 1 base from V and 0 bases from J, leaving 13 bases between. Germline loops: CDR1 LGHNA, CDR2 YNFKEQ. The CDR3 coding sequence is TGTGCCAGCAGCCAAGGGGCAGGGTTCAGCTCCTACAATGAGCAGTTCTTC. Amino acids: CASSQGAGFSSYNEQFF.

The chain links TRBV24-1 to TRBJ1-5; a weak D match, TRBD1 (5 bases). Trimming cost V 4 bases and J 3 bases, with 9 bases left between them. Germline V gene lookup returns CDR1 KGHDR and CDR2 SFDVKD. The CDR3 covers 14 residues. CDR3 bases: TGTGCCACCAGTGAAAGGGGAAACAATCAGCCCCAGCATTTT. Its translation is CATSERGNNQPQHF.

The sample holds a few counts of this clone. The chain has TRBV28 and TRBJ2-3; 13 positions match TRBD2. The germline V gene has CDR1 MDHEN and CDR2 SYDVKM. CDR3 length: 18 amino acids. V gave up 4 bases and J gave up 0 bases; unmatched junction bases: 7. The CDR3 DNA reads TGTGCCAGCAGTTCATGGGGGACTAGCGGGGTTAGCACAGATACGCAGTATTTT. Protein sequence: CASSSWGTSGVSTDTQYF.

This chain links TRBV28 with TRBJ1-5; D unresolved. V shed 7 bases and J shed 7 bases, with 17 bases lying between them. Germline V lookup: CDR1 MDHEN, CDR2 SYDVKM. The CDR3 has 14 amino acids. This CDR3 is CASNQLEGLQPQHF. The DNA for the CDR3 is TGTGCCAGCAACCAATTAGAGGGCCTCCAGCCCCAGCATTTT.

J is TRBJ1-2 and V is TRBV5-1, with TRBD1 matching 8 bases. The CDR3 has 15 residues. CDR1 SGHRS and CDR2 YFSETQ come from the germline V gene. Trimming at V came to 1 base and at J to 5 bases, leaving 7 bases not matched to a gene. The CDR3 loop is CASSLMQGALYGYTF. CDR3 nucleotides: TGCGCCAGCAGCTTGATGCAGGGGGCGCTTTATGGCTACACCTTC. Supplemented by reference TRBV5-1 and TRBJ1-2, the full variable domain reads KAGVTQTPRYLIKTRGQQVTLSCSPISGHRSVSWYQQTPGQGLQFLFEYFSETQRNKGNFPGRFSGRQFSNSRSEMNVSTLELGDSALYLCASSLMQGALYGYTFGSGTRLTVV.

V and J are TRBV5-4 and TRBJ1-3; weak D call: TRBD1 (5 bases). The germline V gene encodes CDR1 SGHNT and CDR2 YYREEE (reference sequence). Trimming took off 4 bases at V and 3 bases at J, with 11 bases between the two ends. CDR3 length equals 14 residues. CDR3 sequence (DNA): TGTGCCAGCAGCACAGACAGAAGTGGAAACACCATATATTTT. Its translation is CASSTDRSGNTIYF.

The chain is built from TRBV4-1 and TRBJ1-4, with TRBD1 matching 10 bases. Germline-derived CDR1 and CDR2 are MGHRA and YSYEKL. CDR3 length equals 15 residues. V lost 3 bases, J lost 4 bases, and 2 bases stayed unmatched. CDR3 DNA: TGCGCCAGCAGCCAGAGGACAGGGGGTAATGAAAAACTGTTTTTT. Translated, it gives CASSQRTGGNEKLFF.

CDR3 in amino acids: CATGTGNTGELFF. In DNA, the CDR3 is TGTGCTACTGGGACAGGGAACACCGGGGAGCTGTTTTTT. V usage is TRBV12-5 and J usage is TRBJ2-2; 8 nucleotides agree with TRBD1. Germline CDR1 reads LGHNT; CDR2 reads FRNRAP. The ends lost 10 bases at V and 1 base at J; junction bases unmatched: 2. The CDR3 has 13 amino acids.